Listed below are T cell receptor beta chains from one sample, sequenced in a study of PD-L1 blockade in urothelial cancer. Profiled with immunoSEQ multiplex PCR; TCRdb holds only in-frame clones, not every one. The table shows about 63,000 clones, with approximately 81% occurring only once. The sequencing used PBMCs, collected around atezolizumab (anti-PD-L1) treatment. All receptors derive from a man between 65 and 80 years old with urothelial cancer. Both conserved end residues are part of each CDR3. The order of the fields is CDR3 protein, CDR3 DNA, V gene, J gene, clone size, D gene. A D gene is named only where the DNA matches it firmly. Size tells how often a clone was seen (once, few, many) or the class of an expanded clone, and some rows leave it out.

CDR3aa: CASTHRGVHHQPQHF
CDR3nt: TGTGCCAGTACCCACAGGGGCGTTCATCATCAGCCCCAGCATTTT
v_gene: TRBV19
j_gene: TRBJ1-5
abundance: NA
d_gene: TRBD1

CDR3aa: CASSPRELYGYTF
CDR3nt: TGTGCCAGCAGCCCCCGGGAGCTTTATGGCTACACCTTC
v_gene: TRBV14
j_gene: TRBJ1-2
abundance: NA
d_gene: NA

CDR3aa: CASSFLPGGTEAFF
CDR3nt: TGTGCCAGCAGCTTCCTCCCGGGGGGGACTGAAGCTTTCTTT
v_gene: TRBV7-9
j_gene: TRBJ1-1
abundance: NA
d_gene: NA

CDR3aa: CASNLGGAGGLYEQYF
CDR3nt: TGTGCCAGCAACCTTGGGGGAGCGGGAGGGCTGTACGAGCAGTACTTC
v_gene: TRBV5-4
j_gene: TRBJ2-7
abundance: NA
d_gene: TRBD2

CDR3aa: CASKSSGTVVAQYF
CDR3nt: TGTGCCAGTAAGAGTTCCGGGACAGTAGTGGCCCAGTACTTC
v_gene: TRBV19
j_gene: TRBJ2-5
abundance: NA
d_gene: TRBD1

CDR3aa: CSVGLLTGNEQFF
CDR3nt: TGCAGCGTGGGACTTCTTACGGGCAATGAGCAGTTCTTC
v_gene: TRBV29-1
j_gene: TRBJ2-1
abundance: NA
d_gene: NA

CDR3aa: CAWSVRTGGGQPQHF
CDR3nt: TGTGCCTGGAGTGTACGGACAGGGGGCGGGCAGCCCCAGCATTTT
v_gene: TRBV30
j_gene: TRBJ1-5
abundance: many
d_gene: TRBD1

CDR3aa: CASSYSQGTSGKLFF
CDR3nt: TGTGCCAGCAGTTACTCCCAGGGGACTAGCGGGAAACTGTTTTTT
v_gene: TRBV6-5
j_gene: TRBJ1-4
abundance: NA
d_gene: NA

CDR3aa: CASRGLYGQGGLNEQFF
CDR3nt: TGTGCCAGCAGGGGGCTTTACGGACAGGGGGGTCTCAATGAGCAGTTCTTC
v_gene: TRBV25-1
j_gene: TRBJ2-1
abundance: NA
d_gene: TRBD1

CDR3aa: CATRGYNEQFF
CDR3nt: TGTGCCACCCGGGGGTACAATGAGCAGTTCTTC
v_gene: TRBV6-6
j_gene: TRBJ2-1
abundance: NA
d_gene: NA

CDR3aa: CASSERGQGNGELFF
CDR3nt: TGTGCCAGCAGCGAACGTGGACAGGGTAACGGGGAGCTGTTTTTT
v_gene: TRBV7-3
j_gene: TRBJ2-2
abundance: NA
d_gene: TRBD1

CDR3aa: CASSLGLGGTDTQYF
CDR3nt: TGTGCCAGCAGTCTGGGACTGGGGGGCACAGATACGCAGTATTTT
v_gene: TRBV2
j_gene: TRBJ2-3
abundance: NA
d_gene: NA

CDR3aa: CAWRTSYEQYF
CDR3nt: TGTGCCTGGCGGACTAGCTACGAGCAGTACTTC
v_gene: TRBV30
j_gene: TRBJ2-7
abundance: NA
d_gene: TRBD2

CDR3aa: CASSPRRNTGELFF
CDR3nt: TGTGCCAGCTCACCACGGAGGAACACCGGGGAGCTGTTTTTT
v_gene: TRBV18
j_gene: TRBJ2-2
abundance: NA
d_gene: NA

CDR3aa: CASSLAAVYNEQFF
CDR3nt: TGTGCCAGCAGCTTAGCGGCTGTCTACAATGAGCAGTTCTTC
v_gene: TRBV7-6
j_gene: TRBJ2-1
abundance: NA
d_gene: NA

CDR3aa: CASSLAPGGGNQPQHF
CDR3nt: TGCGCCAGCAGCTTGGCCCCGGGGGGGGGCAATCAGCCCCAGCATTTT
v_gene: TRBV5-1
j_gene: TRBJ1-5
abundance: NA
d_gene: NA

CDR3aa: CASSQGARGQPQHF
CDR3nt: TGTGCCAGCAGCCAAGGAGCTCGGGGTCAGCCCCAGCATTTT
v_gene: TRBV4-2
j_gene: TRBJ1-5
abundance: NA
d_gene: NA

CDR3aa: CASSTGHEQYF
CDR3nt: TGTGCCAGCAGCACAGGACACGAGCAGTACTTC
v_gene: TRBV11-2
j_gene: TRBJ2-7
abundance: few
d_gene: NA

CDR3aa: CASSLSGRAENEQFF
CDR3nt: TGTGCCAGCAGTTTGAGCGGGAGGGCCGAGAATGAGCAGTTCTTC
v_gene: TRBV27
j_gene: TRBJ2-1
abundance: NA
d_gene: TRBD2

CDR3aa: CASSLVAGGETQYF
CDR3nt: TGTGCCAGCAGCTTAGTAGCGGGAGGGGAGACCCAGTACTTC
v_gene: TRBV7-2
j_gene: TRBJ2-5
abundance: NA
d_gene: TRBD2

CDR3aa: CASRTGDSRNEKLFF
CDR3nt: TGTGCCAGCAGAACCGGGGACAGCCGCAATGAAAAACTGTTTTTT
v_gene: TRBV27
j_gene: TRBJ1-4
abundance: NA
d_gene: TRBD1

CDR3aa: CATSSLAGDRDTQYF
CDR3nt: TGTGCCACCAGCAGCTTAGCGGGTGATCGGGATACGCAGTATTTT
v_gene: TRBV15
j_gene: TRBJ2-3
abundance: once
d_gene: TRBD2

CDR3aa: CASSLEVNTEAFF
CDR3nt: TGTGCCAGCTCCCTAGAGGTGAACACTGAAGCTTTCTTT
v_gene: TRBV6-1
j_gene: TRBJ1-1
abundance: NA
d_gene: NA

CDR3aa: CASSAARGFGELFF
CDR3nt: TGTGCCAGCAGCGCCGCCAGGGGTTTCGGGGAGCTGTTTTTT
v_gene: TRBV9
j_gene: TRBJ2-2
abundance: NA
d_gene: NA

CDR3aa: CASTPMTVNYGYTF
CDR3nt: TGTGCCAGTACCCCAATGACAGTAAACTATGGCTACACCTTC
v_gene: TRBV19
j_gene: TRBJ1-2
abundance: NA
d_gene: NA

CDR3aa: CASSLTPGHEAYEQYF
CDR3nt: TGTGCCAGCAGTCTCACGCCGGGACATGAAGCCTACGAGCAGTACTTC
v_gene: TRBV27
j_gene: TRBJ2-7
abundance: NA
d_gene: NA

CDR3aa: CASSIQGAGTEAFF
CDR3nt: TGTGCCAGCAGTATACAGGGGGCAGGGACTGAAGCTTTCTTT
v_gene: TRBV6-1
j_gene: TRBJ1-1
abundance: NA
d_gene: TRBD1

CDR3aa: CASSLDGGFDEQFF
CDR3nt: TGCGCCAGCAGCTTGGATGGGGGGTTCGATGAGCAGTTCTTC
v_gene: TRBV5-1
j_gene: TRBJ2-1
abundance: NA
d_gene: NA

CDR3aa: CASSLGQGRYEQYF
CDR3nt: TGTGCCAGCAGCTTGGGACAGGGTCGGTACGAGCAGTACTTC
v_gene: TRBV5-8
j_gene: TRBJ2-7
abundance: NA
d_gene: TRBD1

CDR3aa: CASSLSATGYTEAFF
CDR3nt: TGTGCCAGCAGTTTATCGGCGACAGGGTACACTGAAGCTTTCTTT
v_gene: TRBV27
j_gene: TRBJ1-1
abundance: NA
d_gene: TRBD1

CDR3aa: CAIRSGTLLGYGYTF
CDR3nt: TGTGCCATCAGATCCGGGACACTACTCGGCTATGGCTACACCTTC
v_gene: TRBV10-3
j_gene: TRBJ1-2
abundance: NA
d_gene: NA

CDR3aa: CASSFSGLAGGSYNEQFF
CDR3nt: TGCGCCAGCAGCTTCTCGGGACTAGCGGGAGGGTCCTACAATGAGCAGTTCTTC
v_gene: TRBV5-1
j_gene: TRBJ2-1
abundance: NA
d_gene: TRBD2

CDR3aa: CASSHTTDRGQETQYF
CDR3nt: TGTGCCAGTAGCCACACCACGGACCGGGGGCAAGAGACCCAGTACTTC
v_gene: TRBV19
j_gene: TRBJ2-5
abundance: NA
d_gene: NA

CDR3aa: CASSLVSPTTSYNEQFF
CDR3nt: TGCGCCAGCAGCTTGGTGTCTCCCACCACTTCCTACAATGAGCAGTTCTTC
v_gene: TRBV5-1
j_gene: TRBJ2-1
abundance: NA
d_gene: NA

CDR3aa: CAFTGGGSYEQYF
CDR3nt: TGTGCCTTTACAGGGGGAGGCTCCTACGAGCAGTACTTC
v_gene: TRBV30
j_gene: TRBJ2-7
abundance: once
d_gene: TRBD1

CDR3aa: CASSFPGKDSEQFF
CDR3nt: TGTGCCAGCAGCTTCCCGGGAAAGGATAGTGAGCAGTTCTTC
v_gene: TRBV5-4
j_gene: TRBJ2-1
abundance: NA
d_gene: NA

CDR3aa: CASSDTVLSYNEQFF
CDR3nt: TGCGCCAGCAGCGACACAGTTCTAAGCTACAATGAGCAGTTCTTC
v_gene: TRBV5-1
j_gene: TRBJ2-1
abundance: NA
d_gene: NA

CDR3aa: CASSLASGSSYNEQFF
CDR3nt: TGCGCCAGCAGCTTGGCTAGCGGGAGCTCCTACAATGAGCAGTTCTTC
v_gene: TRBV5-1
j_gene: TRBJ2-1
abundance: few
d_gene: TRBD2

CDR3aa: CASSLMGLAGVSYNEQFF
CDR3nt: TGTGCCAGCAGCCTTATGGGACTAGCGGGAGTTTCCTACAATGAGCAGTTCTTC
v_gene: TRBV11-2
j_gene: TRBJ2-1
abundance: NA
d_gene: TRBD2

CDR3aa: CASSGSARSTDTQYF
CDR3nt: TGTGCCAGCAGTGGGTCTGCGCGGAGCACAGATACGCAGTATTTT
v_gene: TRBV28
j_gene: TRBJ2-3
abundance: NA
d_gene: NA